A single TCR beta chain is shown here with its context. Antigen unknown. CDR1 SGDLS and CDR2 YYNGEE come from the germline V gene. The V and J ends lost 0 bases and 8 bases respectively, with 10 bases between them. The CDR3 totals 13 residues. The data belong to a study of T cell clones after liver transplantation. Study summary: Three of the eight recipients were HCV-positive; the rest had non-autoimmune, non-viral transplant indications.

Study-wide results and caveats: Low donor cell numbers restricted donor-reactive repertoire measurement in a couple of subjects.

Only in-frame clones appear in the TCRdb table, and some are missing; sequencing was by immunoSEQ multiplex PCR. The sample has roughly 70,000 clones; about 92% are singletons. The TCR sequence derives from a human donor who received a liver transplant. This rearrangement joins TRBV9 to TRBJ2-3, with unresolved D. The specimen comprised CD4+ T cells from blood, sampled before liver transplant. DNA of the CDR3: TGTGCCAGCAGCGTAGAGGGAATGGGTACGCAGTATTTT. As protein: CASSVEGMGTQYF. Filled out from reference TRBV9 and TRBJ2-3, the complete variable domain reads DSGVTQTPKHLITATGQRVTLRCSPRSGDLSVYWYQQSLDQGLQFLIQYYNGEERAKGNILERFSAQQFPDLHSELNLSSLELGDSALYFCASSVEGMGTQYFGPGTRLTVL.